These T cell receptor beta chains were read from a single sample in a study of blood T cell repertoires in COVID-19. Sequenced by immunoSEQ multiplex PCR; TCRdb stores in-frame clones only, minus some. The sample contains about 59,000 clones, roughly 79% of which appear only once. The source material was peripheral blood. The receptor source for this set is a woman older than 75 with active or convalescent COVID-19. Each CDR3 is given with its conserved first and last residue. A D gene is named only where the DNA matches it firmly. Where a row states a size, it is once, few, many or the class of an expanded clone; other rows omit it.

V gene: TRBV4-3
CDR3 length: 15
J gene: TRBJ1-2
D gene: TRBD1
clone size: .
CDR3 DNA: TGCGCCAGCAGCCAAGTAGAAGGGGGCGAAGGTGGCTACACCTTC
CDR3 protein: CASSQVEGGEGGYTF

V gene: TRBV18
CDR3 length: 15
J gene: TRBJ2-5
D gene: TRBD1
clone size: .
CDR3 DNA: TGTGCCAGCTCACGAACCGGGACAGGGGCAGAGACCCAGTACTTC
CDR3 protein: CASSRTGTGAETQYF

V gene: TRBV7-9
CDR3 length: 14
J gene: TRBJ2-1
D gene: .
clone size: .
CDR3 DNA: TGTGCCAGCAGCTTAGGAGGCTCGAACAATGAGCAGTTCTTC
CDR3 protein: CASSLGGSNNEQFF

V gene: TRBV7-9
CDR3 length: 12
J gene: TRBJ1-6
D gene: .
clone size: .
CDR3 DNA: TGTGCCAGCAGCCAATCCGGGGGAAGCCTCCACTTT
CDR3 protein: CASSQSGGSLHF

V gene: TRBV6-5
CDR3 length: 13
J gene: TRBJ1-6
D gene: .
clone size: .
CDR3 DNA: TGTGCCAGCATAGCCGTAAGGAATTCACCCCTCCACTTT
CDR3 protein: CASIAVRNSPLHF

V gene: TRBV29-1
CDR3 length: 13
J gene: TRBJ2-5
D gene: .
clone size: .
CDR3 DNA: TGCAGCGTTCTTCGAGGGACTGCAGAGACCCAGTACTTC
CDR3 protein: CSVLRGTAETQYF

V gene: TRBV5-1
CDR3 length: 19
J gene: TRBJ1-6
D gene: .
clone size: once
CDR3 DNA: TGCGCCAGCAGCTTGGCGTGGCAGGGAAAGGGCTCCTATAATTCACCCCTCCACTTT
CDR3 protein: CASSLAWQGKGSYNSPLHF

V gene: TRBV27
CDR3 length: 13
J gene: TRBJ1-3
D gene: .
clone size: .
CDR3 DNA: TGTGCCAGCAATATGGACTTTGGAAACACCATATATTTT
CDR3 protein: CASNMDFGNTIYF

V gene: TRBV4-1
CDR3 length: 15
J gene: TRBJ1-5
D gene: .
clone size: .
CDR3 DNA: TGCGCCAGCAGCCAAGGGAACAGCCATAATCAGCCCCAGCATTTT
CDR3 protein: CASSQGNSHNQPQHF

V gene: TRBV6-2/TRBV6-3
CDR3 length: 15
J gene: TRBJ1-1
D gene: .
clone size: .
CDR3 DNA: TGTGCCAGCAGTTACGTTGGCGGAGCACTCAATGAAGCTTTCTTT
CDR3 protein: CASSYVGGALNEAFF

V gene: TRBV7-9
CDR3 length: 16
J gene: TRBJ1-4
D gene: .
clone size: once
CDR3 DNA: TGTGCCAGCAGCCGCGGACAGCCGACAACTAATGAAAAACTGTTTTTT
CDR3 protein: CASSRGQPTTNEKLFF

V gene: TRBV12-3/TRBV12-4
CDR3 length: 11
J gene: TRBJ1-4
D gene: .
clone size: .
CDR3 DNA: TGTGCCAGCAGTTTCTCTGAAAAACTGTTTTTT
CDR3 protein: CASSFSEKLFF

V gene: TRBV2
CDR3 length: 15
J gene: TRBJ1-2
D gene: TRBD1
clone size: .
CDR3 DNA: TGTGCCAGCAGTGAAGAGGGGGCGAAGACCTATGGCTACACCTTC
CDR3 protein: CASSEEGAKTYGYTF

V gene: TRBV5-1
CDR3 length: 14
J gene: TRBJ2-5
D gene: TRBD1
clone size: .
CDR3 DNA: TGCGCCAGCAGCCCAGGGGGCGGGGAAGAGACCCAGTACTTC
CDR3 protein: CASSPGGGEETQYF

V gene: TRBV7-9
CDR3 length: 17
J gene: TRBJ2-1
D gene: TRBD1
clone size: .
CDR3 DNA: TGTGCCAGCAGCTTAGCCCAGGGGGCCACATCCTACAATGAGCAGTTCTTC
CDR3 protein: CASSLAQGATSYNEQFF

V gene: TRBV7-9
CDR3 length: 18
J gene: TRBJ2-7
D gene: TRBD2
clone size: .
CDR3 DNA: TGTGCCAGCAGCCACCCTGGGACCAACGGGAGGAGCTCCTACGAGCAGTACTTC
CDR3 protein: CASSHPGTNGRSSYEQYF

V gene: TRBV7-2
CDR3 length: 12
J gene: TRBJ1-3
D gene: .
clone size: .
CDR3 DNA: TGTGCCAGCAGCTTAGTGAGGGACACCATATATTTT
CDR3 protein: CASSLVRDTIYF

V gene: TRBV5-1
CDR3 length: 12
J gene: TRBJ2-7
D gene: .
clone size: .
CDR3 DNA: TGCGCCAGCAGCTTGGAGCCCTACGAGCAGTACTTC
CDR3 protein: CASSLEPYEQYF

V gene: TRBV7-9
CDR3 length: 15
J gene: TRBJ2-7
D gene: TRBD1
clone size: few
CDR3 DNA: TGTGCCAGCAGCTTAGCCTGGACAGGTGGGAGCGAGCAGTACTTC
CDR3 protein: CASSLAWTGGSEQYF

V gene: TRBV6-2/TRBV6-3
CDR3 length: 16
J gene: TRBJ2-7
D gene: TRBD2
clone size: .
CDR3 DNA: TGTGCCAGCAGTTACAACGGGACTAGCTCCCCCTACGAGCAGTACTTC
CDR3 protein: CASSYNGTSSPYEQYF

V gene: TRBV7-2
CDR3 length: 15
J gene: TRBJ2-1
D gene: .
clone size: .
CDR3 DNA: TGTGCCAGCAGCCCCGGAAGAGGGAGAGGCAATGAGCAGTTCTTC
CDR3 protein: CASSPGRGRGNEQFF

V gene: TRBV18
CDR3 length: 17
J gene: TRBJ1-5
D gene: .
clone size: .
CDR3 DNA: TGTGCCAGCTCCCGCTGGGGCACAGGAGATAGCAATCAGCCCCAGCATTTT
CDR3 protein: CASSRWGTGDSNQPQHF

V gene: TRBV28
CDR3 length: 14
J gene: TRBJ1-2
D gene: .
clone size: .
CDR3 DNA: TGTGCCAGCAGCCTGGCAGGCCCTAACTATGGCTACACCTTC
CDR3 protein: CASSLAGPNYGYTF

V gene: TRBV10-3
CDR3 length: 13
J gene: TRBJ2-7
D gene: .
clone size: .
CDR3 DNA: TGTGCCATCAGTGAGGACAGTTCCTACGAGCAGTACTTC
CDR3 protein: CAISEDSSYEQYF

V gene: TRBV11-2
CDR3 length: 15
J gene: TRBJ1-1
D gene: .
clone size: .
CDR3 DNA: TGTGCCAGCAGCTTAGGGGGGGGGACGAACACTGAAGCTTTCTTT
CDR3 protein: CASSLGGGTNTEAFF

V gene: TRBV7-2
CDR3 length: 14
J gene: TRBJ2-7
D gene: TRBD2
clone size: .
CDR3 DNA: TGTGCCAGCAGCCTCACTAGCGGTTCCTACGAGCAGTACTTC
CDR3 protein: CASSLTSGSYEQYF

V gene: TRBV6-2/TRBV6-3
CDR3 length: 17
J gene: TRBJ2-1
D gene: TRBD2
clone size: .
CDR3 DNA: TGTGCCAGCAGTTACTCGCCCCCCGGGGGGGTATACAATGAGCAGTTCTTC
CDR3 protein: CASSYSPPGGVYNEQFF

V gene: TRBV10-2
CDR3 length: 15
J gene: TRBJ1-4
D gene: .
clone size: .
CDR3 DNA: TGCGCCAGCAGTGAGTCGGGGGGGTTCTTCGAAAAACTGTTTTTT
CDR3 protein: CASSESGGFFEKLFF

V gene: TRBV18
CDR3 length: 16
J gene: TRBJ1-3
D gene: TRBD1
clone size: .
CDR3 DNA: TGTGCCAGCTCACCACCCACAGGGGCCCCTGGAAACACCATATATTTT
CDR3 protein: CASSPPTGAPGNTIYF

V gene: TRBV3-1/TRBV3-2
CDR3 length: 16
J gene: TRBJ2-2
D gene: TRBD2
clone size: .
CDR3 DNA: TGTGCCAGCAGCCAACTAGCGGGGGGCCTCACCGGGGAGCTGTTTTTT
CDR3 protein: CASSQLAGGLTGELFF

V gene: TRBV2
CDR3 length: 14
J gene: TRBJ2-7
D gene: TRBD1
clone size: .
CDR3 DNA: TGTGCCAGCAGTGACCCGACAGGGGAGTACGAGCAGTACTTC
CDR3 protein: CASSDPTGEYEQYF

V gene: TRBV9
CDR3 length: 15
J gene: TRBJ2-5
D gene: .
clone size: .
CDR3 DNA: TGTGCCAGCAGCGTTGAAGGGGACTCCCAAGAGACCCAGTACTTC
CDR3 protein: CASSVEGDSQETQYF

V gene: TRBV18
CDR3 length: 14
J gene: TRBJ2-3
D gene: .
clone size: .
CDR3 DNA: TGTGCCAGCTCACTATCACTAGACGGGGATACGCAGTATTTT
CDR3 protein: CASSLSLDGDTQYF

V gene: TRBV5-1
CDR3 length: 18
J gene: TRBJ1-6
D gene: TRBD1
clone size: .
CDR3 DNA: TGCGCCAGCAGCGGACAGGGGCCAGGAGGTACCTATAATTCACCCCTCCACTTT
CDR3 protein: CASSGQGPGGTYNSPLHF

V gene: TRBV7-9
CDR3 length: 15
J gene: TRBJ2-1
D gene: .
clone size: .
CDR3 DNA: TGTGCCAGCAGCTTATACGGGGGGCCTGACAATGAGCAGTTCTTC
CDR3 protein: CASSLYGGPDNEQFF

V gene: TRBV2
CDR3 length: 14
J gene: TRBJ2-5
D gene: TRBD1
clone size: few
CDR3 DNA: TGTGCCAGCAGTGAGGACAGGGGGCCTGAGACCCAGTACTTC
CDR3 protein: CASSEDRGPETQYF

V gene: TRBV11-1
CDR3 length: 13
J gene: TRBJ1-1
D gene: .
clone size: .
CDR3 DNA: TGTGCCAGCCGCGGGGGGGCAAAAACTGAAGCTTTCTTT
CDR3 protein: CASRGGAKTEAFF

V gene: TRBV24-1
CDR3 length: 17
J gene: TRBJ2-5
D gene: .
clone size: .
CDR3 DNA: TGTGCCACCAGTGATCCAGGGGGGAGGAAGACCCAAGAGACCCAGTACTTC
CDR3 protein: CATSDPGGRKTQETQYF

V gene: TRBV9
CDR3 length: 14
J gene: TRBJ2-2
D gene: .
clone size: .
CDR3 DNA: TGTGCCAGCAGCGTAGACCCACAACCCGGGGAGCTGTTTTTT
CDR3 protein: CASSVDPQPGELFF

V gene: TRBV28
CDR3 length: 14
J gene: TRBJ1-6
D gene: TRBD1
clone size: .
CDR3 DNA: TGTGCCAGCAGTTTTGGACAGGGAAATTCACCCCTCCACTTT
CDR3 protein: CASSFGQGNSPLHF

V gene: TRBV7-9
CDR3 length: 15
J gene: TRBJ1-6
D gene: .
clone size: .
CDR3 DNA: TGTGCCAGCAGCGAACGGAGCTCCTATAATTCACCCCTCCACTTT
CDR3 protein: CASSERSSYNSPLHF

V gene: TRBV7-2
CDR3 length: 16
J gene: TRBJ2-2
D gene: .
clone size: once
CDR3 DNA: TGTGCCAGCAGCTTTGTGGGACACTCGAACACCGGGGAGCTGTTTTTT
CDR3 protein: CASSFVGHSNTGELFF

V gene: TRBV10-3
CDR3 length: 11
J gene: TRBJ1-1
D gene: .
clone size: .
CDR3 DNA: TGTGCCATCAGTGAGTCCATTGAAGCTTTCTTT
CDR3 protein: CAISESIEAFF

V gene: TRBV4-1
CDR3 length: 16
J gene: TRBJ1-6
D gene: .
clone size: .
CDR3 DNA: TGCGCCAGCAGCCAAGCGGGTGGACAGACAAATTCACCCCTCCACTTT
CDR3 protein: CASSQAGGQTNSPLHF

V gene: TRBV6-1
CDR3 length: 14
J gene: TRBJ1-2
D gene: .
clone size: few
CDR3 DNA: TGTGCCAGCAGTGAAAGGAGCAAGAACTATGGCTACACCTTC
CDR3 protein: CASSERSKNYGYTF

V gene: TRBV3-1/TRBV3-2
CDR3 length: 15
J gene: TRBJ1-6
D gene: .
clone size: .
CDR3 DNA: TGTGCCAGCAGCCAAGATGGGTGGGGGCCTTCACCCCTCCACTTT
CDR3 protein: CASSQDGWGPSPLHF

V gene: TRBV6-5
CDR3 length: 16
J gene: TRBJ1-1
D gene: TRBD1
clone size: .
CDR3 DNA: TGTGCCAGCAGTTCACCTCCGGGACAGGGACACACTGAAGCTTTCTTT
CDR3 protein: CASSSPPGQGHTEAFF

V gene: TRBV27
CDR3 length: 11
J gene: TRBJ2-7
D gene: .
clone size: .
CDR3 DNA: TGTGCCAGCAGCCTTAGGGGCGAGCAGTACTTC
CDR3 protein: CASSLRGEQYF

V gene: TRBV5-1
CDR3 length: 16
J gene: TRBJ2-6
D gene: .
clone size: .
CDR3 DNA: TGCGCCAGCAGCTTGGAAGGACAAACTGGGGCCAACGTCCTGACTTTC
CDR3 protein: CASSLEGQTGANVLTF

V gene: TRBV5-4
CDR3 length: 11
J gene: TRBJ2-1
D gene: .
clone size: .
CDR3 DNA: TGTGCCAGCAGGCAGGGTTACGAGCAGTTCTTC
CDR3 protein: CASRQGYEQFF

V gene: TRBV7-2
CDR3 length: 13
J gene: TRBJ1-1
D gene: .
clone size: .
CDR3 DNA: TGTGCCAGCACCCCTAGGGGTAGTACTGAAGCTTTCTTT
CDR3 protein: CASTPRGSTEAFF

V gene: TRBV5-6
CDR3 length: 13
J gene: TRBJ1-2
D gene: .
clone size: .
CDR3 DNA: TGTGCCAGCAGCTGGGAGGGGAAGTATGAGGACACCTTC
CDR3 protein: CASSWEGKYEDTF

V gene: TRBV2
CDR3 length: 15
J gene: TRBJ2-7
D gene: .
clone size: .
CDR3 DNA: TGTGCCAGCAGGGACCCCGACAGATTCCCCTACGAGCAGTACTTC
CDR3 protein: CASRDPDRFPYEQYF

V gene: TRBV6-5
CDR3 length: 13
J gene: TRBJ1-3
D gene: .
clone size: .
CDR3 DNA: TGTGCCAGCAGGGGGCTCTCTGGAAACACCATATATTTT
CDR3 protein: CASRGLSGNTIYF

V gene: TRBV7-9
CDR3 length: 12
J gene: TRBJ2-7
D gene: .
clone size: .
CDR3 DNA: TGTGCCAGCAGCTCACAGGGTAGTAAGCAGTACTTC
CDR3 protein: CASSSQGSKQYF

V gene: TRBV12-5
CDR3 length: 15
J gene: TRBJ2-7
D gene: TRBD1
clone size: few
CDR3 DNA: TGTGCTAGTGGTGGGGGGACAGGGCGGGCCTACGAGCAGTACTTC
CDR3 protein: CASGGGTGRAYEQYF

V gene: TRBV6-6
CDR3 length: 15
J gene: TRBJ1-1
D gene: TRBD1
clone size: once
CDR3 DNA: TGTGCCAGCAGTACAAACAGGGGTTTGAACACTGAAGCTTTCTTT
CDR3 protein: CASSTNRGLNTEAFF

V gene: TRBV5-1
CDR3 length: 16
J gene: TRBJ2-3
D gene: TRBD1
clone size: .
CDR3 DNA: TGCGCCAGCAGCTTGGAGGTCAGGGGGCGCGCAGATACGCAGTATTTT
CDR3 protein: CASSLEVRGRADTQYF

V gene: TRBV6-4
CDR3 length: 13
J gene: TRBJ1-2
D gene: .
clone size: .
CDR3 DNA: TGTGCCACCCAGGGCGACGCCCTTAATGGCTACACCTTC
CDR3 protein: CATQGDALNGYTF